The 8 T cell receptor beta chains presented below share a single source sample, sequenced in a study of CD8 T cells in ankylosing spondylitis. TCRdb re-analysed the 5' RACE reads in MiXCR, keeping a single row per CDR3 protein. Found here are around 150,000 distinct CDR3 sequences, under 35% of them singletons; the top ten hold 6%. Sample: synovial fluid, either unsorted or a sorted T cell fraction (not recorded which). The receptors come from a male donor with ankylosing spondylitis.

V usage is TRBV10-3 and J usage is TRBJ2-4; TRBD2 is a possible D gene (5 bases). Trimming removed 6 bases from V and 4 bases from J, with 13 bases in between. This CDR3 comprises 14 residues. Germline-derived CDR1 and CDR2 are ENHRY and SYGVKD. The DNA for the CDR3 is TGTGCCATCAGCGGGGAAGTTACGAAAAACATTCAGTACTTC. The encoded protein is CAISGEVTKNIQYF.

This chain connects TRBV6-4 to TRBJ1-1; D gene unclear. This CDR3 contains 14 residues. Germline V CDR1 and CDR2: MRHNA, SNTAGT. V was trimmed by 2 bases and J by 4 bases, leaving 11 bases between them. The DNA for the CDR3 is TGTGCCAGCAGTGACGGGGAGGCATCCACTGAAGCTTTCTTT. Its translation: CASSDGEASTEAFF.

V is TRBV18 and J is TRBJ1-5, with TRBD1 as a possible D gene (6 bases). CDR3 length: 14 amino acids. Germline CDR1 and CDR2: KGHSH and LQKENI. V gave up 6 bases and J gave up 5 bases, with 14 bases separating them. CDR3 in DNA: TGTGCCAGCTCGCCCGCGGGGGGGCATCAGCCCCAGCATTTT. It encodes CASSPAGGHQPQHF.

This clonotype was observed a few times. Here the CDR3 reads CASSLAGLADYEQYF. As DNA, the CDR3 is TGTGCCAGCAGTTTAGCGGGACTAGCGGACTACGAGCAGTACTTC. The chain recombines TRBV28 with TRBJ2-7, with 11 bases lining up with TRBD2. The CDR3 is 15 amino acids. The J segment lost 3 bases and the V segment lost 2 bases, leaving 3 bases of the junction unmatched. CDR1 MDHEN and CDR2 SYDVKM come from the germline V gene.

This clonotype showed up many times. The V call is TRBV5-6, the J call TRBJ2-2, with 9 bases that match TRBD1. Germline lookup yields CDR1 SGHDT and CDR2 YYEEEE. The CDR3 loop spans 15 amino acids. J lost 6 bases, V lost 3 bases, and 6 bases had no gene match. The CDR3 region is CASSYRDREAGELFF. CDR3 coding DNA: TGTGCCAGCAGCTACCGGGACAGGGAGGCCGGGGAGCTGTTTTTT.

In DNA form, the CDR3 reads TGTGCCAGCAGCTTAAGGGGGAGTGGAGCCAAAAACATTCAGTACTTC. As protein: CASSLRGSGAKNIQYF. V usage is TRBV7-2 and J usage is TRBJ2-4, with a possible D match to TRBD1 (6 bases). Trimming left V 2 bases short and J 0 bases short, with 11 bases between. CDR3 length equals 16 residues. CDR1 is SGHTA, CDR2 FQGNSA, per germline.

This rearrangement joins TRBV19 to TRBJ1-2, with D unresolved. This CDR3 comprises 15 residues. Per germline, CDR1 LNHDA and CDR2 SQIVND (reference sequence). Trimming took 5 bases from V and 0 from J, leaving 13 bases between them. For the CDR3, the DNA is TGTGCCAGTAGTCTCAAGGACGGCGCTAACTATGGCTACACCTTC. Translated, it gives CASSLKDGANYGYTF.

This clonotype showed up many times. The rearrangement uses TRBV7-3 and TRBJ2-2; D unclear. The CDR3 loop spans 12 amino acids. Germline CDR1 and CDR2: SGHTA and FQGTGA. V lost 0 bases and J lost 5, with 1 base in between. CDR3: CASSLTTGELFF. For the CDR3, the DNA is TGTGCCAGCAGCTTAACAACCGGGGAGCTGTTTTTT.